Below are 12 T cell receptor beta chains sequenced from a single sample in a study of blood T cell repertoires in COVID-19. Assay used: immunoSEQ multiplex PCR; TCRdb lists only in-frame clones, some missing. The sample carries hundreds of thousands of clones, approximately 87% recorded once. Sequencing used PBMCs or T cells enriched from blood (not recorded which). These receptors came from a woman between 45 and 60 years old in a cohort exposed to, infected with or recovered from COVID-19 (not recorded which).

The V call is TRBV5-8, the J call TRBJ1-5, with 9 bases matching TRBD1. J was trimmed by 0 bases and V by 3 bases; bases with no gene match: 4. Germline CDR1 SGHTS, CDR2 YDEGEE. There are 16 residues in the CDR3. CDR3 sequence reads: CASSWWTGDSNQPQHF. The CDR3 nucleotides read TGTGCCAGCAGCTGGTGGACAGGGGATAGCAATCAGCCCCAGCATTTT.

CDR3 region: CASSVYRGRAGRETQYF. As DNA, the CDR3 is TGTGCCAGTAGTGTTTACAGGGGGCGGGCTGGTAGAGAGACCCAGTACTTC. V and J are TRBV19 and TRBJ2-5; 9 bases agree with TRBD1. The V and J ends lost 5 bases and 4 bases, in that order; junction bases with no gene match: 14. From germline, CDR1 is LNHDA and CDR2 SQIVND (reference sequence). This CDR3 contains 17 residues.

The rearrangement joins TRBV19 to TRBJ1-2; 11 positions match TRBD1. CDR1 and CDR2 from the germline V gene are LNHDA and SQIVND (reference sequence). J was trimmed by 3 bases and V by 6 bases; bases with no gene match: 6. The CDR3 runs to 15 residues. CDR3 in amino acids: CASRDGQGADYGYTF. The DNA for the CDR3 is TGTGCCAGTAGGGATGGACAGGGGGCGGACTATGGCTACACCTTC.

V and J are TRBV7-2 and TRBJ1-3; a possible D gene is TRBD1 (6 bases). V was cut by 1 base and J by 3 bases, with 10 bases left in between. The CDR3 is 15 residues long. Germline loops: CDR1 SGHTA, CDR2 FQGNSA. CDR3 region: CASSLERGHGNTIYF. Written as DNA, the CDR3 is TGTGCCAGCAGCTTAGAGCGGGGACATGGAAACACCATATATTTT.

Worth noting for this clone: Other DNA sequences in the sample encode the same CDR3. This chain links TRBV4-3 with TRBJ1-3; D uncertain. With 0 bases removed from V and 4 bases from J, the gap between germline ends came to 4 bases. CDR1 LGHNA and CDR2 YSLEER come from the germline V gene. This CDR3 is 13 amino acids long. Here the CDR3 DNA reads TGCGCCAGCAGCCAAGACAGGGGAAACACCATATATTTT. It yields the protein CASSQDRGNTIYF.

J is TRBJ1-6 and V is TRBV5-1; D is ambiguous. V was pared by 1 base and J by 9 bases, with 14 bases between. CDR3 length: 15 residues. Per germline, CDR1 SGHRS and CDR2 YFSETQ. CDR3 residues: CASSLNGPGSSPLHF. The CDR3 coding sequence is TGCGCCAGCAGCTTGAACGGACCGGGGAGTTCACCCCTCCACTTT. The entire variable domain, with the rest obtained from reference TRBV5-1 and TRBJ1-6, is as follows: KAGVTQTPRYLIKTRGQQVTLSCSPISGHRSVSWYQQTPGQGLQFLFEYFSETQRNKGNFPGRFSGRQFSNSRSEMNVSTLELGDSALYLCASSLNGPGSSPLHFGNGTRLTVT.

The J gene is TRBJ1-2, the V gene TRBV28; TRBD1 matches at 8 bases. The ends lost 5 bases at V and 0 bases at J; junction bases unmatched: 8. CDR1 and CDR2 from the germline V gene are MDHEN and SYDVKM. The CDR3 consists of 16 residues. CDR3: CASSRTGGGANYGYTF. The CDR3 region has the DNA TGTGCCAGCAGTCGCACAGGGGGGGGAGCTAACTATGGCTACACCTTC.

V and J are TRBV9 and TRBJ1-4; D possibly corresponds to TRBD1 (6 bases). CDR1 and CDR2 from the germline V gene are SGDLS and YYNGEE. V shed 0 bases and J shed 0 bases, with 15 bases lying between them. The CDR3 runs to 18 residues. The CDR3 region has the DNA TGTGCCAGCAGCGTAGGCACAGGGTCCAGAGCAACTAATGAAAAACTGTTTTTT. Translated: CASSVGTGSRATNEKLFF.

The chain carries TRBV4-3 and TRBJ2-7, with a weak D call TRBD1 (6 bases). The CDR3 consists of 15 residues. CDR1 LGHNA and CDR2 YSLEER come from the germline V gene. V was shortened by 3 bases and J by 3 bases, with 15 bases between the two germline ends. The CDR3, as DNA: TGCGCCAGCAGCCACCACCGGGACAACTACTACGAGCAGTACTTC. Its translation: CASSHHRDNYYEQYF.

The chain links TRBV4-3 to TRBJ1-2, with D possibly being TRBD1 (5 bases). The V gene lost 1 base and the J gene lost 6 bases, with 18 bases spanning the gap. The CDR3 length is 16 residues. Germline CDR1 is LGHNA and CDR2 is YSLEER. The CDR3 DNA reads TGCGCCAGCAGCCAAGCCCCTGGGGGGGGAAAGAATGGCTACACCTTC. Translation gives CASSQAPGGGKNGYTF.

The chain joins TRBV7-9 to TRBJ1-3, with 9 positions matching TRBD1. CDR1 is SEHNR, CDR2 FQNEAQ, per germline (reference sequence). The CDR3 has 19 amino acids. With V trimmed by 0 bases and J by 1 base, 10 bases remained unmatched. CDR3 in DNA: TGTGCCAGCAGCTTAGCGAGATTTTTGGGGACAGGGTCTGGAAACACCATATATTTT. Translation gives CASSLARFLGTGSGNTIYF.

The chain recombines TRBV10-3 with TRBJ1-2; possibly TRBD1 for D (5 bases). There are 13 residues in the CDR3. Germline loops: CDR1 ENHRY, CDR2 SYGVKD. The V end was cut by 7 bases, the J end by 2 bases, with 11 bases between. CDR3 amino acids: CAITQGINYGYTF. The CDR3 DNA follows: TGTGCCATCACGCAGGGCATAAACTATGGCTACACCTTC.